The 8 T cell receptor beta chains given below trace back to one sample, sequenced in a study of shared clonotypes between healthy human individuals. Measured with immunoSEQ multiplex PCR; TCRdb has only the in-frame clones, and not every one. Among about 1 million clones listed, about 75% were seen once. The sequenced sample was memory CD4+ T cells sorted from blood. Noted subset: CD45RA-negative fraction. Receptors were obtained from a man in his late teens or twenties in good health.

As to this clone: The same CDR3 arises from other DNA sequences in this sample as well. J is TRBJ1-2 and V is TRBV11-2, with D uncertain. The germline V gene has CDR1 SGHAT and CDR2 FQNNGV. Trimming stripped 4 bases from V and 2 bases from J, with 2 bases between. CDR3 length: 11 residues. CDR3 nucleotides: TGTGCCAGCAGCTCCAACTATGGCTACACCTTC. This sequence encodes CASSSNYGYTF.

The gene calls are TRBV5-8 and TRBJ2-4; weak D call: TRBD2 (7 bases). The V end was cut by 7 bases, the J end by 7 bases, with 15 bases between. The CDR3 consists of 13 residues. The germline CDR1 and CDR2 sequences are SGHTS and YDEGEE. DNA of the CDR3: TGTGCCAGCGGAAGAGGGGGGGCGAACATTCAGTACTTC. It codes for CASGRGGANIQYF. The full variable domain, completed using reference TRBV5-8 and TRBJ2-4, is EAGVTQSPTHLIKTRGQQATLRCSPISGHTSVYWYQQALGLGLQFLLWYDEGEERNRGNFPPRFSGRQFPNYSSELNVNALELEDSALYLCASGRGGANIQYFGAGTRLSVL.

The DNA of the CDR3 is TGTGCCAGCAGTTTGACCCTGAAAACAGCGAACACTGAAGCTTTCTTT. Its translation is CASSLTLKTANTEAFF. The chain employs TRBV28 and TRBJ1-1, with D unresolved. Trimming took off 3 bases at V and 1 base at J, with 15 bases between the two ends. Germline lookup yields CDR1 MDHEN and CDR2 SYDVKM. The CDR3 consists of 16 residues.

This clone was observed once. The sample has other DNA sequences that encode this CDR3 too. The chain combines TRBV2 with TRBJ2-2, with 7 bases fitting TRBD2. The V segment lost 11 bases and the J segment 0 bases; nucleotides outside the gene matches: 6. The CDR3 spans 14 residues. From germline, CDR1 is SNHLY and CDR2 FYNNEI. CDR3 region: CASREGTNTGELFF. The CDR3 coding sequence is TGTGCCTCCAGGGAGGGGACGAACACCGGGGAGCTGTTTTTT.

The chain combines TRBV6-5 with TRBJ1-3, with TRBD1 identical over 9 bases. Germline values: CDR1 MNHEY, CDR2 SVGAGI. The CDR3 length is 16 residues. Germline trimming cut 4 bases from V and 0 bases from J; bases unmatched to any gene: 4. The CDR3 DNA sequence: TGTGCCAGCAGTTCCGGGACAGGGAGCTCTGGAAACACCATATATTTT. It codes for CASSSGTGSSGNTIYF.

This rearrangement joins TRBV18 to TRBJ2-7; D perhaps matches TRBD2 (5 bases). The CDR3 is 15 amino acids. The germline V gene encodes CDR1 KGHSH and CDR2 LQKENI. Deletions cut 2 bases from V and 7 bases from J, with 18 bases between. CDR3 in DNA: TGTGCCAGCTCACCAGAACTGGCGGGTCTCATGGAGCAGTACTTC. Translating it yields CASSPELAGLMEQYF.

The chain recombines TRBV30 with TRBJ2-3, with 11 nucleotides matching TRBD2. Germline V gene data show CDR1 as GTSNPN and CDR2 as SVGIG (reference sequence). The CDR3 loop spans 17 amino acids. Trimming cost V 3 bases and J 2 bases; bases outside gene matches: 10. The CDR3 nucleotides are TGTGCCTGGAGCCCCCTGAGGACTAGCGGGTTCACAGATACGCAGTATTTT. Translation: CAWSPLRTSGFTDTQYF. Supplemented by reference TRBV30 and TRBJ2-3, the full variable domain reads SQTIHQWPATLVQPVGSPLSLECTVEGTSNPNLYWYRQAAGRGLQLLFYSVGIGQISSEVPQNLSASRPQDRQFILSSKKLLLSDSGFYLCAWSPLRTSGFTDTQYFGPGTRLTVL.

This rearrangement joins TRBV7-3 to TRBJ2-6; D unclear. V lost 1 base, J lost 4 bases, and 5 bases lay in between. The CDR3 has 14 amino acids. The germline gives CDR1 SGHTA, CDR2 FQGTGA. CDR3 sequence (DNA): TGTGCCAGCAGCTTAATGATCGGGGCCAACGTCCTGACTTTC. This sequence encodes CASSLMIGANVLTF.